The present T cell receptor (beta chain) was sequenced within a study of technical replicates of blood from a few donors. This clone was counted a single time. The trim removed 1 base at V and 4 bases at J, leaving 10 bases unmatched. The CDR3 is 17 residues long. Germline assignment: CDR1 MGHRA and CDR2 YSYEKL. Some clones are missing from TCRdb's copy, which holds only in-frame ones; the method was immunoSEQ multiplex PCR. The sample holds about 83,000 clones, about 92% seen once. The TCR comes from a human donor in good health. The sequenced sample was T cells isolated from PBMCs. The rearrangement joins TRBV4-1 to TRBJ2-1; TRBD1 matches 7 bases. The CDR3 DNA follows: TGCGCCAGCAGCCAAGTTTCCAGGGGGTCCCCATACAATGAGCAGTTCTTC. Translation: CASSQVSRGSPYNEQFF.